This T cell receptor (beta chain) was found in a study of T cell changes during pregnancy in multiple sclerosis. Assay used: immunoSEQ multiplex PCR; TCRdb lists only in-frame clones, some missing. Of 65,000 to 70,000 clones in the sample, more than 85% are singletons; the top ten hold approximately 2.5%. Trimming shortened V by 6 bases and J by 0 bases, and 10 bases separated the two germline ends. The CDR3 loop spans 14 amino acids. Germline V CDR1 and CDR2: SGHKS, YYEKEE (reference sequence). This specimen was peripheral blood, taken in the first trimester of pregnancy. The receptor's source is a female donor with multiple sclerosis, enrolled in a pregnancy study. The chain couples TRBV5-5 to TRBJ1-3, with D possibly being TRBD1 (5 bases). Here the CDR3 reads CASKLGLSGNTIYF. In nucleotides, the CDR3 is TGTGCCAGCAAGTTGGGGCTCTCTGGAAACACCATATATTTT.